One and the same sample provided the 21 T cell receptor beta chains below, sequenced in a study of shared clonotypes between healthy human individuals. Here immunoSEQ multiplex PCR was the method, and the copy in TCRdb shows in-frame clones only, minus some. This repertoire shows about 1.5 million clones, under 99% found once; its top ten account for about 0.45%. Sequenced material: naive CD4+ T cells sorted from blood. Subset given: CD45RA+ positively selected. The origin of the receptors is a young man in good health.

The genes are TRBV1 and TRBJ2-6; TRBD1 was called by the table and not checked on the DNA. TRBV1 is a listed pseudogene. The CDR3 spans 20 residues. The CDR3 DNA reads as TGCACCAGCAGCCAAGTTGGGTACTGGGACAGGGACTCTGGGGCCAACGTCCTGACTTTC. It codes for CTSSQVGYWDRDSGANVLTF.

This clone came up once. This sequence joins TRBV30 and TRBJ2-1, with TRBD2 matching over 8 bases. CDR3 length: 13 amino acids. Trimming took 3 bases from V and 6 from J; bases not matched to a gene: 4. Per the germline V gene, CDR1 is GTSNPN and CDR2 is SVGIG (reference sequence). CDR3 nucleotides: TGTGCCTGGAGGGGGACTAGAATCAATGAGCAGTTCTTC. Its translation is CAWRGTRINEQFF.

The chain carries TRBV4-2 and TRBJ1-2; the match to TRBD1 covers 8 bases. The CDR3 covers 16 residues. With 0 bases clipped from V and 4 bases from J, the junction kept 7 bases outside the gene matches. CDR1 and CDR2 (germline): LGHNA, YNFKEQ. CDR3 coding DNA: TGTGCCAGCAGCCAAGACTCGACAGGGGCCCTCTATGGCTACACCTTC. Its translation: CASSQDSTGALYGYTF.

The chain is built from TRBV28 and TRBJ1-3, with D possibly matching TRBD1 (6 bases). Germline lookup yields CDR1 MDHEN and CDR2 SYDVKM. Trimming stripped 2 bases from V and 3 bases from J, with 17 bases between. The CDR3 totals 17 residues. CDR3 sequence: CASSLPTALRGGNTIYF. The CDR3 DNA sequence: TGTGCCAGCAGTTTACCGACAGCCCTCAGGGGTGGAAACACCATATATTTT.

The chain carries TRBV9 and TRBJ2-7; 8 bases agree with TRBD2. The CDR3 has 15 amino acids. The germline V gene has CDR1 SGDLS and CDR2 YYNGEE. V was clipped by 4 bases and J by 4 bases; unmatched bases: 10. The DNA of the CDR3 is TGTGCCAGCAGCCCAGAACCGACTAGCGAGTACGAGCAGTACTTC. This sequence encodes CASSPEPTSEYEQYF.

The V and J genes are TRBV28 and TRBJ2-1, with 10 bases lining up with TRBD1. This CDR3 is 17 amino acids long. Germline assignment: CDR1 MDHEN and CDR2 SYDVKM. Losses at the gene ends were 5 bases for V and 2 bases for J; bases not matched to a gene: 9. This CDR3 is CASSPDRGVRAYNEQFF. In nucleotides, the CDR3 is TGTGCCAGCAGTCCGGACAGGGGGGTAAGGGCCTACAATGAGCAGTTCTTC.

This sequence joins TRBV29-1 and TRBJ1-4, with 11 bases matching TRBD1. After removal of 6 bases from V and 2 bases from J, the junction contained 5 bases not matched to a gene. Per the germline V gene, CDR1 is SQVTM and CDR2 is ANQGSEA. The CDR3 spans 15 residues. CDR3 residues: CSVTGQGATNEKLFF. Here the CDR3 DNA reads TGCAGCGTCACAGGACAGGGGGCTACTAATGAAAAACTGTTTTTT.

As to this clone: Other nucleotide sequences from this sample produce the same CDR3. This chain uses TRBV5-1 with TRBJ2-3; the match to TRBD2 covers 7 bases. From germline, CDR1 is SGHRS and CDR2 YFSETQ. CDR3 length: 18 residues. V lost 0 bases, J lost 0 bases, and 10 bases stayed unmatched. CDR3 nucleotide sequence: TGCGCCAGCAGCTTGGCCGGTTTAGCGGGCACTAGCACAGATACGCAGTATTTT. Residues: CASSLAGLAGTSTDTQYF.

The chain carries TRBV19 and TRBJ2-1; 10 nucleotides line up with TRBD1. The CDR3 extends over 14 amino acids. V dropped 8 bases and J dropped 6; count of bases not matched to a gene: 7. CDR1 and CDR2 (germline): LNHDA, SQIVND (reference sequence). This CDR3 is CASLTGGASNEQFF. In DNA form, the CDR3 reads TGTGCCAGTCTGACAGGGGGCGCGTCCAATGAGCAGTTCTTC.

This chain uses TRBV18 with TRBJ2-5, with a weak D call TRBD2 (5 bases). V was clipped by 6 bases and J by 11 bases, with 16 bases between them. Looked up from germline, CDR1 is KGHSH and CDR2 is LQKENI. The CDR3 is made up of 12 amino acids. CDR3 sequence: CASSPDFGLQYF. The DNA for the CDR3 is TGTGCCAGCTCGCCGGACTTCGGTCTGCAGTACTTC.

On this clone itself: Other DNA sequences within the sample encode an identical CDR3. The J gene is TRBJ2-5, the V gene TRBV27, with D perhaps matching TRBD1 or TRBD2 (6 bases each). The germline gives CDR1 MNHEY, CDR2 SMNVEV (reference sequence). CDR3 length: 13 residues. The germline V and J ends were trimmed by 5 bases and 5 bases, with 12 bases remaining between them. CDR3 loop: CASSLRGVETQYF. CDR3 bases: TGTGCCAGCAGTCTTAGGGGGGTGGAGACCCAGTACTTC.

The chain's CDR3 is CASSFTGSSYNEQFF. DNA for the CDR3: TGTGCCAGCAGCTTCACAGGGAGCTCCTACAATGAGCAGTTCTTC. The chain employs TRBV7-9 and TRBJ2-1; TRBD1 is a possible D gene (6 bases). Trimming shortened V by 3 bases and J by 0 bases, and 9 bases separated the two germline ends. Germline assignment: CDR1 SEHNR and CDR2 FQNEAQ (reference sequence). This CDR3 has 15 residues.

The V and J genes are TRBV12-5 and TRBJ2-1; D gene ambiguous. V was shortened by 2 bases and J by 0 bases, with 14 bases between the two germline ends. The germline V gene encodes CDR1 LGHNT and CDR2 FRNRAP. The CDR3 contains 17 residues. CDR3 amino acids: CASGLFDKWGSYNEQFF. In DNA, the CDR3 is TGTGCTAGTGGTTTGTTTGACAAGTGGGGCTCCTACAATGAGCAGTTCTTC.

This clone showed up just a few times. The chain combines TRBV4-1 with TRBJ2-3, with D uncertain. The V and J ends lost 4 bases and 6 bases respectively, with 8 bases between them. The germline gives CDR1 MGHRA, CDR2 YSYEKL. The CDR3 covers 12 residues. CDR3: CASSPDQDTQYF. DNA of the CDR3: TGCGCCAGCAGCCCCGATCAGGATACGCAGTATTTT.

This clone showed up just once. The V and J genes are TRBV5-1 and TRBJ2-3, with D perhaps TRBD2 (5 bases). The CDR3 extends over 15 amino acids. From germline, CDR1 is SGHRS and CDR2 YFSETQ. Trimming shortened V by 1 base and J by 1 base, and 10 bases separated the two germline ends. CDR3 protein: CASSLYRGGTDTQYF. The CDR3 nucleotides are TGCGCCAGCAGCTTGTATCGGGGAGGCACAGATACGCAGTATTTT. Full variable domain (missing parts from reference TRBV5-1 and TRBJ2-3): KAGVTQTPRYLIKTRGQQVTLSCSPISGHRSVSWYQQTPGQGLQFLFEYFSETQRNKGNFPGRFSGRQFSNSRSEMNVSTLELGDSALYLCASSLYRGGTDTQYFGPGTRLTVL.

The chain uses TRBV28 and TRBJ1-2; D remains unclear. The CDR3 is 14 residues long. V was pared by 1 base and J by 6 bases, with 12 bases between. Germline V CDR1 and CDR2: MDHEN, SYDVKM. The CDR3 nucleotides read TGTGCCAGCAGTTTATCCGGGCCGCGCGATGGCTACACCTTC. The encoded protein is CASSLSGPRDGYTF.

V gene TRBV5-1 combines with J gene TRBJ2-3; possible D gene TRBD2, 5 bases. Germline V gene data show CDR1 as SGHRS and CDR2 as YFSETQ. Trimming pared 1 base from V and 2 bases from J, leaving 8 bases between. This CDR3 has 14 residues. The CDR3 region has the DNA TGCGCCAGCAGCTTGTCGGGGTTCACAGATACGCAGTATTTT. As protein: CASSLSGFTDTQYF.

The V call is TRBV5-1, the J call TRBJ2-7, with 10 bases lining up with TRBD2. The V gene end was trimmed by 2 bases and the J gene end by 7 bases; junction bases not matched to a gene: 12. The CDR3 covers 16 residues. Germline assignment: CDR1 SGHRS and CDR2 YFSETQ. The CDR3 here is CASSFIAPGTSVEQYF. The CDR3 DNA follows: TGCGCCAGCAGCTTCATTGCCCCCGGGACTAGCGTGGAGCAGTACTTC.

CDR3 region: CSVRGQYTDTQYF. The DNA of the CDR3 is TGCAGCGTGAGGGGACAGTACACAGATACGCAGTATTTT. The chain links TRBV29-1 to TRBJ2-3, with TRBD1 matching over 7 bases. J was trimmed by 2 bases and V by 6 bases; bases with no gene match: 5. Germline V gives CDR1 SQVTM, CDR2 ANQGSEA. The CDR3 loop spans 13 amino acids.

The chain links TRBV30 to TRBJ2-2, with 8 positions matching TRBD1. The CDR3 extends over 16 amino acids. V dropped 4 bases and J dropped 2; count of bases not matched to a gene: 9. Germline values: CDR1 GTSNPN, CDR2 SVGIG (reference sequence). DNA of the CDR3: TGTGCCTGGAATCCTCGACAGGGGATTAACACCGGGGAGCTGTTTTTT. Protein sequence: CAWNPRQGINTGELFF.

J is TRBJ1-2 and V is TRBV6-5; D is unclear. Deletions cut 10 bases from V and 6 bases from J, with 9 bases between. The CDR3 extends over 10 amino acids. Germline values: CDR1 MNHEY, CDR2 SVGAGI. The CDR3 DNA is TGTGCCACCAAAAGGGATGGCTACACCTTC. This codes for CATKRDGYTF.